This T cell receptor (beta chain) appears in the sequencing data of a study of blood T cells in healthy people across ages. Findings and caveats of the study: Strong correlation was found linking TCR beta diversity to naive T cell percentage. More naive CD4+ cells and higher diversity marked long-lived donors relative to aged donors.

Germline CDR1 and CDR2: MNHEY and SVGEGT. V was trimmed by 6 bases and J by 6 bases, leaving 9 bases between them. The CDR3 runs to 13 residues. With regard to this clonotype: Antigen unknown.

For the second PCR, which ran for about 7 to 11 cycles, a sample-barcoded 5' primer and a J-beta primer mix were used. One entry per CDR3 protein, called by TCRdb with MiXCR from the 5' RACE reads. This table has around 1.1 million distinct CDR3 sequences, 30% to 40% appearing once. There were healthy Caucasian individuals from Russia, aged about 6 to 100, serving as donors. Total RNA extracted from each sample amounted to at least 6 micrograms. This TCR was sampled from a man aged 18 to 29 in good health. This sequence joins TRBV6-2 or TRBV6-3 and TRBJ1-6, with no clear D. Sequencing was done on a sample of blood. CDR3: CASSQTFNSPLHF. The CDR3 region has the DNA TGTGCCAGCAGCCAAACATTTAATTCACCCCTCCACTTT.